The present TCR beta chain was sequenced within a study of T cells in Graves' hyperthyroidism and ophthalmopathy. Study-wide results and caveats: For ophthalmopathy, model prediction preceded onset by a median about 6.2 months. Most thyroid clonotypes expanded above 0.001 were also detected in blood. Ophthalmopathy was told apart from stable hyperthyroidism by a 13 V-J model.

RNA transcripts served as the template for amplifying TCR beta CDR3 regions. The TCR CDR3 was amplified in a first-round RT-PCR using the HTBI primer set. In TCRdb, the multiplex PCR reads were re-called with MiXCR into one record per CDR3 protein. The table shows about 840,000 distinct CDR3 sequences, with about 38% occurring only once. In its sample, this clonotype was seen a few times. Its cognate antigen is unknown. This CDR3 comprises 15 residues. In germline, CDR1 is SGHVS, CDR2 FNYEAQ. Trimming removed 5 bases from V and 1 base from J; junction bases left unmatched: 3. The sequence derives from a man aged 18-30 years with Graves' hyperthyroidism. The chain links TRBV7-6 to TRBJ2-7; 12 nucleotides match TRBD1. Sample: blood. CDR3 residues: CASSKGQGASYEQYF. The CDR3 region has the DNA TGTGCCAGCAGCAAGGGACAGGGGGCTTCCTACGAGCAGTACTTC.